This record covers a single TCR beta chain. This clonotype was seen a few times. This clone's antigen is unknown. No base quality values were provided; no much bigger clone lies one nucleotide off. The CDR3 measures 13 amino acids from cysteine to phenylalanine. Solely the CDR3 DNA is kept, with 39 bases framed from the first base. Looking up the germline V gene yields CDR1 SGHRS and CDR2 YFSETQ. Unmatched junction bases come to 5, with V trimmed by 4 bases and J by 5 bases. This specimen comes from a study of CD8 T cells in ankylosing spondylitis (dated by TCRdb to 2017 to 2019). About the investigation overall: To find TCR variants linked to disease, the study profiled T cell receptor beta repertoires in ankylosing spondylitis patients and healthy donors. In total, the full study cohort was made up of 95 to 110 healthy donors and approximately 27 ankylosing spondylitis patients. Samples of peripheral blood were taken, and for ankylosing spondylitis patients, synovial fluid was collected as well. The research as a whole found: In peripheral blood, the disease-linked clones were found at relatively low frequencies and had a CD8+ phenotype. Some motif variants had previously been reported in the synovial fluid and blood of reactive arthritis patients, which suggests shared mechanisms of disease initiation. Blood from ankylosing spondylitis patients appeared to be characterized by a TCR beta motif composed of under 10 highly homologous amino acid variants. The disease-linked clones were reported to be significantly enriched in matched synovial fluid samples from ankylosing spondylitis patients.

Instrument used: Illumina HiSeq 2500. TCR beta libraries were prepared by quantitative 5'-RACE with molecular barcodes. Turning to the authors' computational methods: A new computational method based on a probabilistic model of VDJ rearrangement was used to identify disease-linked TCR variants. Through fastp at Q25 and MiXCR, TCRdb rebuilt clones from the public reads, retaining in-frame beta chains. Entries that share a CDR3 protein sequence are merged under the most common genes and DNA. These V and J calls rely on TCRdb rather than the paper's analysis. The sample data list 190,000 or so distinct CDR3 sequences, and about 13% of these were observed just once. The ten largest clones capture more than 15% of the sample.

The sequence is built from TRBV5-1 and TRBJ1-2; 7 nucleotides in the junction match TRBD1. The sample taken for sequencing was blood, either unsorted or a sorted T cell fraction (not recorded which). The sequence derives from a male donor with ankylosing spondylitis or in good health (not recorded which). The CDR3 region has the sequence CASSQTGTYGYTF. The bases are TGCGCCAGCAGCCAGACAGGGACGTATGGCTACACCTTC.